This entry lists 32 T cell receptor beta chains sequenced from one sample in a study of cytomegalovirus exposure and HLA in healthy donors. Amplification used 60 Vbeta primers and 13 Jbeta primers. Data came from immunoSEQ multiplex PCR; TCRdb stores just in-frame clones and leaves some out. This table has fewer than 120,000 clones, more than 60% appearing once. The sequenced sample consisted of PBMCs. These TCRs come from a man aged 25-45 years in good health and CMV-seropositive.

This clone was counted a few times. The V call is TRBV6-6, the J call TRBJ1-4; D unclear. CDR1 MNHNY and CDR2 SVGAGI come from the germline V gene (reference sequence). The CDR3 is 16 amino acids. The V end was cut by 5 bases, the J end by 8 bases, with 21 bases between. CDR3 nucleotide sequence: TGTGCCAGCAGTCCAAGGACTAGGTTCGTTGAAGAAAAACTGTTTTTT. This translates into CASSPRTRFVEEKLFF.

The rearrangement joins TRBV5-6 to TRBJ2-7; TRBD1 matches 12 bases. Unmatched junction bases numbered 7, after V lost 2 bases and J lost 7 bases. The CDR3 runs to 15 residues. CDR1 is SGHDT and CDR2 is YYEEEE in the germline V gene. The CDR3 region has the DNA TGTGCCAGCAGCTTAGGGGACAGGGGGCCTCGAGAGCAGTACTTC. Amino acid sequence: CASSLGDRGPREQYF.

V is TRBV19 and J is TRBJ2-5, with a tentative D call TRBD1 (6 bases). The CDR3 covers 15 residues. Trimming removed 5 bases from V and 1 base from J, with 14 bases in between. Germline V lookup: CDR1 LNHDA, CDR2 SQIVND (reference sequence). CDR3 sequence: CASSLMDSPQETQYF. DNA of the CDR3: TGTGCCAGTAGTCTCATGGACAGCCCCCAAGAGACCCAGTACTTC.

A single count supports this clone. The chain has TRBV6-5 and TRBJ1-2; a weak D match, TRBD1 (6 bases). The CDR3 has 14 residues. CDR1 and CDR2 (germline): MNHEY, SVGAGI. V lost 4 bases to trimming and J lost 4 bases, with 13 bases between them. In nucleotides, the CDR3 is TGTGCCAGCAGTTTAACAGGGTCTAGCTATGGCTACACCTTC. It is translated as CASSLTGSSYGYTF.

This clone has just a few counts. The V and J genes are TRBV6-1 and TRBJ1-5, with TRBD1 as a possible D gene (6 bases). This CDR3 has 13 amino acids. Per the germline V gene, CDR1 is MNHNS and CDR2 is SASEGT. Deletions cut 4 bases from V and 9 bases from J, with 13 bases between. The CDR3 DNA is TGTGCCAGCAGTGGTGACTGGGGGCGGCCCCAGCATTTT. Its translation is CASSGDWGRPQHF.

The rearrangement uses TRBV6-1 and TRBJ1-5; the D is unclear. The CDR3 has 16 residues. Between the trimmed V and J ends, which lost 3 bases and 0 bases, there was a span of 12 bases. Per germline, CDR1 MNHNS and CDR2 SASEGT. The chain's CDR3 is CASSDLSGYSNQPQHF. Written as DNA, the CDR3 is TGTGCCAGCAGTGACTTATCGGGATATAGCAATCAGCCCCAGCATTTT.

The chain employs TRBV25-1 and TRBJ2-7; D perhaps matches TRBD2 (5 bases). Germline CDR1 reads MGHDK; CDR2 reads SYGVNS. V lost 8 bases and J lost 4, with 15 bases in between. This CDR3 is built from 13 residues. CDR3 nucleotide sequence: TGTGCCAGCGCCCCCGGGGTTAGGTACGAGCAGTACTTC. Amino acid sequence: CASAPGVRYEQYF.

Written as DNA, the CDR3 is TGTGCCAGCAGTACGGACAGGGACGAGCAGTACTTC. Translation: CASSTDRDEQYF. V and J are TRBV28 and TRBJ2-7; 8 bases line up with TRBD1. J was trimmed by 5 bases and V by 5 bases; bases with no gene match: 2. Germline V lookup: CDR1 MDHEN, CDR2 SYDVKM. The CDR3 has 12 amino acids. Drawing the rest from reference TRBV28 and TRBJ2-7, the complete variable domain is DVKVTQSSRYLVKRTGEKVFLECVQDMDHENMFWYRQDPGLGLRLIYFSYDVKMKEKGDIPEGYSVSREKKERFSLILESASTNQTSMYLCASSTDRDEQYFGPGTRLTVT.

The chain has TRBV5-1 and TRBJ2-2; 7 positions match TRBD1. Germline CDR1 SGHRS, CDR2 YFSETQ. The CDR3 is 20 residues long. V lost 1 base and J lost 6; bases outside the gene matches: 21. The DNA for the CDR3 is TGCGCCAGCAGCTTGCATCCCGTGAAGACAGGGAATGCTATCCCCGGGGAGCTGTTTTTT. Amino acids: CASSLHPVKTGNAIPGELFF.

This clone was observed a few times. The V and J genes are TRBV5-1 and TRBJ1-4; unclear D gene. V was clipped by 1 base and J by 8 bases, with 12 bases between them. This CDR3 is 14 amino acids long. Germline V CDR1 and CDR2: SGHRS, YFSETQ. CDR3 protein: CASSLFGLEEKLFF. The CDR3 bases are TGCGCCAGCAGCTTGTTTGGGTTGGAGGAAAAACTGTTTTTT.

This chain connects TRBV7-6 to TRBJ2-3, with 11 bases identical to TRBD2. Germline loops: CDR1 SGHVS, CDR2 FNYEAQ. V trimming: 4 bases; J trimming: 3 bases; junction bases outside the gene matches: 6. The CDR3 contains 16 residues. The CDR3 sequence is CASSYLSGGGTDTQYF. The CDR3 DNA follows: TGTGCCAGCAGCTATCTTAGCGGGGGGGGAACAGATACGCAGTATTTT.

V gene TRBV2 combines with J gene TRBJ1-2; D ambiguous. V was cut by 6 bases and J by 8 bases, with 10 bases left in between. This CDR3 has 11 residues. CDR1 and CDR2 from the germline V gene are SNHLY and FYNNEI. This CDR3 is CASRDLGGYTF. CDR3 sequence (DNA): TGTGCCAGCAGGGACTTGGGAGGCTACACCTTC.

This rearrangement joins TRBV20-1 to TRBJ1-1, with TRBD1 matching 9 bases. The CDR3 has 11 amino acids. Germline CDR1 reads DFQATT; CDR2 reads SNEGSKA (reference sequence). Here the CDR3 reads CRGQGGTEAFF. The CDR3 DNA follows: TGCAGGGGACAGGGTGGAACTGAAGCTTTCTTT.

The rearrangement uses TRBV5-1 and TRBJ2-2; D might be TRBD1 (6 bases). In germline, CDR1 is SGHRS, CDR2 YFSETQ. The CDR3 is made up of 16 amino acids. Trimming left V 0 bases short and J 2 bases short, with 11 bases between. The CDR3 region has the DNA TGCGCCAGCAGCTTGGCAGGGGAACCCAACACCGGGGAGCTGTTTTTT. As protein: CASSLAGEPNTGELFF.

The V gene is TRBV7-2, the J gene TRBJ2-7; 8 bases line up with TRBD1. The CDR3 extends over 15 amino acids. Germline CDR1 reads SGHTA; CDR2 reads FQGNSA. V dropped 5 bases and J dropped 5; count of bases not matched to a gene: 11. The DNA of the CDR3 is TGTGCCAGCAGCCCCGACGGGGACAGGAGACACGAGCAGTACTTC. Amino acids: CASSPDGDRRHEQYF.

This clone has a count of ten or more. V usage is TRBV5-4 and J usage is TRBJ1-1, with D perhaps TRBD1 (5 bases). From germline, CDR1 is SGHNT and CDR2 YYREEE (reference sequence). Deletions cut 4 bases from V and 4 bases from J, with 14 bases between. CDR3 size: 14 residues. Here the CDR3 reads CASSRGTQGTEAFF. Written as DNA, the CDR3 is TGTGCCAGCAGCCGCGGGACCCAGGGCACTGAAGCTTTCTTT.

CDR3 amino acids: CASRKGQGNSPLHF. In nucleotides, the CDR3 is TGTGCCAGCAGAAAAGGACAGGGTAATTCACCCCTCCACTTT. This chain uses TRBV6-5 with TRBJ1-6; 8 bases are a match to TRBD1. Germline trimming cut 6 bases from V and 6 bases from J; bases unmatched to any gene: 4. Germline V CDR1 and CDR2: MNHEY, SVGAGI. The CDR3 contains 14 residues.

This clone was detected only once. The chain has TRBV7-2 and TRBJ1-6; 10 bases fit TRBD1. The CDR3 extends over 18 amino acids. Trimming at V came to 0 bases and at J to 3 bases, leaving 5 bases not matched to a gene. Per germline, CDR1 SGHTA and CDR2 FQGNSA. CDR3 amino acids: CASSLALGQGSYNSPLHF. CDR3 DNA: TGTGCCAGCAGCTTAGCTTTGGGACAGGGGAGCTATAATTCACCCCTCCACTTT.

In its sample, this clone was seen once. This chain uses TRBV30 with TRBJ2-1; 9 nucleotides line up with TRBD1. Per the germline V gene, CDR1 is GTSNPN and CDR2 is SVGIG (reference sequence). The J segment lost 12 bases and the V segment lost 1 base, leaving 10 bases of the junction unmatched. This CDR3 is 14 amino acids long. The CDR3 protein is CAWSDPGTGFGQFF. As DNA, the CDR3 is TGTGCCTGGAGTGATCCCGGGACAGGGTTCGGGCAGTTCTTC.

The V call is TRBV30, the J call TRBJ2-1; 9 nucleotides agree with TRBD1. The CDR3 has 15 amino acids. Germline trimming cut 2 bases from V and 1 base from J; bases unmatched to any gene: 3. CDR1 is GTSNPN and CDR2 is SVGIG in the germline V gene (reference sequence). The CDR3: CAWSLTGGSYNEQFF. The CDR3 region has the DNA TGTGCCTGGAGTCTGACAGGGGGTTCCTACAATGAGCAGTTCTTC.

The chain couples TRBV5-1 to TRBJ1-6; D not resolved. Germline loops: CDR1 SGHRS, CDR2 YFSETQ. There are 14 residues in the CDR3. V dropped 6 bases and J dropped 2 bases, with 9 bases sitting between them. CDR3 amino acids: CASTSVPYNSPLHF. The CDR3 DNA reads as TGCGCCAGCACGTCAGTACCCTATAATTCACCCCTCCACTTT.

V usage is TRBV30 and J usage is TRBJ1-6; TRBD1 matches at 8 bases. From germline, CDR1 is GTSNPN and CDR2 SVGIG (reference sequence). This CDR3 contains 15 residues. V shed 6 bases, J shed 3 bases, and the junction held 7 bases outside the gene matches. CDR3: CACVTGDHYNSPLHF. CDR3 bases: TGTGCCTGTGTGACAGGGGACCACTATAATTCACCCCTCCACTTT.

The chain carries TRBV21-1 and TRBJ1-6. TRBV21-1 is recorded as a pseudogene. The CDR3 contains 14 residues. CDR3 sequence reads: CPGRGYPYNSPLHF. The CDR3 nucleotides read TGCCCTGGACGGGGTTATCCCTATAATTCACCCCTCCACTTT.

This clone showed up just once. The J gene is TRBJ1-2, the V gene TRBV15; D perhaps matches TRBD1 (5 bases). This CDR3 is built from 13 residues. CDR1 is LNHNV, CDR2 YYDKDF, per germline (reference sequence). Trimming stripped 5 bases from V and 2 bases from J, with 9 bases between. CDR3 sequence (DNA): TGTGCCACCAGCCAGGACACGAACTATGGCTACACCTTC. Amino acids: CATSQDTNYGYTF.

The rearrangement uses TRBV7-6 and TRBJ2-7; the D is unclear. The CDR3 sequence is 14 residues long. The germline V gene has CDR1 SGHVS and CDR2 FNYEAQ. The V gene lost 4 bases and the J gene lost 2 bases, with 12 bases spanning the gap. This CDR3 is CASSYRHNTYEQYF. CDR3 bases: TGTGCCAGCAGCTACAGACACAACACCTACGAGCAGTACTTC.

This chain joins TRBV29-1 and TRBJ1-1; 10 bases agree with TRBD1. Trimming cost V 2 bases and J 1 base; bases outside gene matches: 1. Germline-derived CDR1 and CDR2 are SQVTM and ANQGSEA. This CDR3 is built from 14 residues. DNA for the CDR3: TGCAGCGTTGAAAGGGACAGGGGGAACACTGAAGCTTTCTTT. This translates into CSVERDRGNTEAFF.

This clone was counted a few times. This sequence joins TRBV27 and TRBJ2-7; 7 nucleotides agree with TRBD2. Germline V CDR1 and CDR2: MNHEY, SMNVEV (reference sequence). CDR3 length: 14 amino acids. The trim removed 3 bases at V and 6 bases at J, leaving 8 bases unmatched. The CDR3 spells CASSLGGEGAEQYF. CDR3 sequence (DNA): TGTGCCAGCAGTTTGGGAGGGGAAGGAGCCGAGCAGTACTTC.

The chain carries TRBV6-1 and TRBJ2-3; tentative D call: TRBD2 (6 bases). Germline V gene data show CDR1 as MNHNS and CDR2 as SASEGT. The CDR3 is 15 residues long. V lost 0 bases, J lost 9 bases, and 16 bases lay in between. CDR3: CASSEAVWGVGTQYF. The CDR3 DNA follows: TGTGCCAGCAGTGAAGCAGTATGGGGGGTCGGAACGCAGTATTTT.

This clone was detected only a few times. V usage is TRBV19 and J usage is TRBJ2-1; D perhaps matches TRBD2 (5 bases). In germline, CDR1 is LNHDA, CDR2 SQIVND (reference sequence). V shed 4 bases and J shed 6 bases, with 7 bases lying between them. The length of the CDR3 is 12 residues. The CDR3 loop is CASSSRGNEQFF. The CDR3 DNA is TGTGCCAGTAGTAGTCGGGGCAATGAGCAGTTCTTC.

The DNA for the CDR3 is TGTGCCAGCAGCGGACAGGTCAGTACCGCAGATACGCAGTATTTT. Translating it yields CASSGQVSTADTQYF. The chain employs TRBV9 and TRBJ2-3; the D gene is possibly TRBD1 (6 bases). The V end lost 3 bases, the J end lost 4 bases, and 15 bases lay between the germline ends. Germline V CDR1 and CDR2: SGDLS, YYNGEE. The CDR3 spans 15 residues.

V usage is TRBV9 and J usage is TRBJ2-4, with D perhaps matching TRBD2 (6 bases). The V gene's germline CDR1 is SGDLS and CDR2 YYNGEE. This CDR3 has 14 amino acids. Trimming left V 0 bases short and J 7 bases short, with 11 bases between. This chain's CDR3 is CASSVGGVGNIQYF. In DNA, the CDR3 is TGTGCCAGCAGCGTAGGCGGGGTGGGGAACATTCAGTACTTC.

The CDR3 reads CASSTWRNQPQHF. CDR3 nucleotides: TGTGCCAGTAGTACCTGGCGGAATCAGCCCCAGCATTTT. The rearrangement joins TRBV19 to TRBJ1-5, with D unresolved. Trimming removed 4 bases from V and 4 bases from J, with 8 bases in between. The germline V gene encodes CDR1 LNHDA and CDR2 SQIVND (reference sequence). The length of the CDR3 is 13 residues.